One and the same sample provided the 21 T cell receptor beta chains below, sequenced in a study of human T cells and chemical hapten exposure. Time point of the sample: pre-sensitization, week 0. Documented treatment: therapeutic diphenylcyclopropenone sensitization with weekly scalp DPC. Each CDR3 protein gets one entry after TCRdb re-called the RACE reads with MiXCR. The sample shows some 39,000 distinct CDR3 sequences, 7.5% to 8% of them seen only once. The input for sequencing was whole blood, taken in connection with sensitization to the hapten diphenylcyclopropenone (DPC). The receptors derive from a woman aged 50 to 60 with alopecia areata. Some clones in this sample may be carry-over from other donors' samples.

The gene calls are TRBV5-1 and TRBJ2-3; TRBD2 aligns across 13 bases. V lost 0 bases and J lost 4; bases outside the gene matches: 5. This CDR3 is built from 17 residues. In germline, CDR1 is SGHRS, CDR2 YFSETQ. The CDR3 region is CASSLGTSGRSADTQYF. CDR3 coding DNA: TGCGCCAGCAGCTTGGGGACTAGCGGGAGAAGTGCAGATACGCAGTATTTT.

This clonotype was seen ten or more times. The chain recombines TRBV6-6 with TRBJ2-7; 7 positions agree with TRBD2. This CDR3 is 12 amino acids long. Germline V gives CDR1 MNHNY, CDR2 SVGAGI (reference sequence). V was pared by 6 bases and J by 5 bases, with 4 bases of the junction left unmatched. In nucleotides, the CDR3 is TGTGCCAGCAGGGAGGCGGGGGACGAGCAGTACTTC. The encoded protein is CASREAGDEQYF.

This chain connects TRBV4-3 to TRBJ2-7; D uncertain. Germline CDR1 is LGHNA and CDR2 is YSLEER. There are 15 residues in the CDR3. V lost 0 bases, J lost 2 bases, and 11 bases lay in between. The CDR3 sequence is CASSQERSLPYEQYF. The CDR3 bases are TGCGCCAGCAGCCAAGAGAGGTCTTTACCCTACGAGCAGTACTTC.

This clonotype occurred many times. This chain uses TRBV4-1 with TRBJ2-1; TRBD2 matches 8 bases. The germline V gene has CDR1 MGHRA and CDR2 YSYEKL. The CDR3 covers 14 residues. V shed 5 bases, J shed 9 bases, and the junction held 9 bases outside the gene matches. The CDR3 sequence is CASSTGGPVSEQFF. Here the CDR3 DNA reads TGCGCCAGCAGCACGGGAGGGCCCGTGAGTGAGCAGTTCTTC.

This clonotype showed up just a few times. The chain's CDR3 is CASSSRDGPYEQYF. The CDR3 DNA sequence: TGCGCCAGCAGCTCCCGGGACGGGCCCTACGAGCAGTACTTC. J is TRBJ2-7 and V is TRBV5-1, with D possibly being TRBD1 or TRBD2 (5 bases each). Trimming left V 3 bases short and J 2 bases short, with 12 bases between. Germline lookup yields CDR1 SGHRS and CDR2 YFSETQ. There are 14 residues in the CDR3.

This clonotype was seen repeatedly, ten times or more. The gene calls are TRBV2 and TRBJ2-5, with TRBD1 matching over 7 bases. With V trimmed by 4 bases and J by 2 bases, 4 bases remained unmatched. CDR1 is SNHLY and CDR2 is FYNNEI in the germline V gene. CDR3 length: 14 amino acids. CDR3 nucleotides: TGTGCCAGCAGTGGGGACAGTTTGCAAGAGACCCAGTACTTC. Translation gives CASSGDSLQETQYF.

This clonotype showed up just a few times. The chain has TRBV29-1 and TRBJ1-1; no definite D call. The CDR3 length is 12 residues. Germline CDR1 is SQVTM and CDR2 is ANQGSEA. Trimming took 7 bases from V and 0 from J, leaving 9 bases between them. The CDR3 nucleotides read TGCAGCGGCAGACACCTGAACACTGAAGCTTTCTTT. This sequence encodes CSGRHLNTEAFF.

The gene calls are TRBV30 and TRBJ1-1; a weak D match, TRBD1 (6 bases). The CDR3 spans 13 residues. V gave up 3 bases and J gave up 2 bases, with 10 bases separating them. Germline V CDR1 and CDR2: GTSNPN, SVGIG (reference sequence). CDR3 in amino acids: CAWRGTLNTEAFF. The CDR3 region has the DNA TGTGCCTGGAGGGGGACACTCAACACTGAAGCTTTCTTT. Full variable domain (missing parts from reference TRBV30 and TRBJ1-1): SQTIHQWPATLVQPVGSPLSLECTVEGTSNPNLYWYRQAAGRGLQLLFYSVGIGQISSEVPQNLSASRPQDRQFILSSKKLLLSDSGFYLCAWRGTLNTEAFFGQGTRLTVV.

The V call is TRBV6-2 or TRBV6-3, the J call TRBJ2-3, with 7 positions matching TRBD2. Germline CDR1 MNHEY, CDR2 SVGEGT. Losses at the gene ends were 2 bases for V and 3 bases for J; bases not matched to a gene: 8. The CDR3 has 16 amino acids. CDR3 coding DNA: TGTGCCAGCAGTTACCCCCCGGGAGGTGTGACAGATACGCAGTATTTT. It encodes CASSYPPGGVTDTQYF.

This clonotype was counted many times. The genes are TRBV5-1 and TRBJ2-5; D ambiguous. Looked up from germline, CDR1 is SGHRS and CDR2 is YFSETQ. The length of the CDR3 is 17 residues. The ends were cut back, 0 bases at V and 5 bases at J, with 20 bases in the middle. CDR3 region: CASSLGPSLDLGETQYF. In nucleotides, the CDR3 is TGCGCCAGCAGCTTGGGACCTTCTTTGGACCTCGGGGAGACCCAGTACTTC.

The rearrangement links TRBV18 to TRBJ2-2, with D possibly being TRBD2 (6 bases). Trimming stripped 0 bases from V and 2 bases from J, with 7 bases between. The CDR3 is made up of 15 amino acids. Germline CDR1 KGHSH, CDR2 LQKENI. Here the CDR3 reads CASSPPSGNTGELFF. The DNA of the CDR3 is TGTGCCAGCTCACCACCTAGCGGAAACACCGGGGAGCTGTTTTTT.

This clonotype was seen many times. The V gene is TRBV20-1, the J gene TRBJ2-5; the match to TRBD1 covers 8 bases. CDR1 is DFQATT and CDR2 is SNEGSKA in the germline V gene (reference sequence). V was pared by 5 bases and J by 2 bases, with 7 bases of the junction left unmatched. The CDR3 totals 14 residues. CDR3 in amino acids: CSAPPGTGQETQYF. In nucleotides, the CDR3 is TGCAGTGCTCCGCCAGGGACAGGACAAGAGACCCAGTACTTC.

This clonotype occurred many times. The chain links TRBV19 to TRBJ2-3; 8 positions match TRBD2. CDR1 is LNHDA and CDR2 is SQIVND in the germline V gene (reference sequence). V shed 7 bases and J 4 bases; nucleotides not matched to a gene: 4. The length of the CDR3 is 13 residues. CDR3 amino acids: CASKGAGADTQYF. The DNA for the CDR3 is TGTGCCAGTAAGGGAGCGGGAGCAGATACGCAGTATTTT.

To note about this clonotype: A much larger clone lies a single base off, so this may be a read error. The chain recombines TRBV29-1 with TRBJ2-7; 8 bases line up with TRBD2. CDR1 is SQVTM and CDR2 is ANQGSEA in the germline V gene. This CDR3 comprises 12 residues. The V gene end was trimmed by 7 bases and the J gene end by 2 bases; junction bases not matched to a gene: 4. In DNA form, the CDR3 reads TGCAGCGCCTCGCGGGGGGCCTACGAGCAGTACTTC. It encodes CSASRGAYEQYF.

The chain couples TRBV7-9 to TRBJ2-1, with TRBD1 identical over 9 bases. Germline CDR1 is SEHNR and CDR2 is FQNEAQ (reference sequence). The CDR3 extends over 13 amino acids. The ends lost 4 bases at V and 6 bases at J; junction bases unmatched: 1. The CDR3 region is CASSSTGGNEQFF. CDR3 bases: TGTGCCAGCAGCTCGACAGGGGGCAATGAGCAGTTCTTC.

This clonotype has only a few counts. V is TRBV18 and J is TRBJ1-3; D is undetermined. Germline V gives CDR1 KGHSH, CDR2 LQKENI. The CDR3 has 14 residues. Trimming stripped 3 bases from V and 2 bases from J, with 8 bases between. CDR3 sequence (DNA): TGTGCCAGCTCACCGTCTATAGCTGGAAACACCATATATTTT. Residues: CASSPSIAGNTIYF.

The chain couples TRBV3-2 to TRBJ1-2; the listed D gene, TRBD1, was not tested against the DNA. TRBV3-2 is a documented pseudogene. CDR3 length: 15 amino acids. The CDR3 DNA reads TGTGCCAGCAGCCCGACAGTAGGTTCTAACTATGGCTACACCTTC. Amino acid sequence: CASSPTVGSNYGYTF.

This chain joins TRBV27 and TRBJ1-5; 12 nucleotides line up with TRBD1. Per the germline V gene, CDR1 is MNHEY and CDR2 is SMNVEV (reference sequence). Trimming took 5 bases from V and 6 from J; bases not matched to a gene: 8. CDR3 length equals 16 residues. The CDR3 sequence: CASSDSGQGAIQPQHF. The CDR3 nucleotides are TGTGCCAGCAGTGACTCGGGACAGGGGGCGATTCAGCCCCAGCATTTT.

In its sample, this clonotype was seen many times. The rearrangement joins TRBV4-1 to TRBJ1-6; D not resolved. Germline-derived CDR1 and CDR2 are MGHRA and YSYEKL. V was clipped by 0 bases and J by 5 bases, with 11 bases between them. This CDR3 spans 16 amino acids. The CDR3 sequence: CASSQDRTANNSPLHF. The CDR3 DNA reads TGCGCCAGCAGCCAAGATCGCACAGCTAATAATTCACCCCTCCACTTT.

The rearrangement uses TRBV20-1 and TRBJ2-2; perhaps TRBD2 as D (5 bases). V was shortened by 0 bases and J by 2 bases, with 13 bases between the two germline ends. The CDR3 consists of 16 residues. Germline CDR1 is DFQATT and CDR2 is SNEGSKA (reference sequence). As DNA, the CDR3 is TGCAGTGCTAGAGATCGGTCAGCGGTCAACACCGGGGAGCTGTTTTTT. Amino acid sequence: CSARDRSAVNTGELFF.

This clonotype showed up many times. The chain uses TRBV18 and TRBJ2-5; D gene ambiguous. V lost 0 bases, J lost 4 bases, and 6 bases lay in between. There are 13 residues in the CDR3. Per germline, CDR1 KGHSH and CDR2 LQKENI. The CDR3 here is CASSPPAPETQYF. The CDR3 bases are TGTGCCAGCTCACCACCGGCACCAGAGACCCAGTACTTC.